These 7 T cell receptor beta chains share one sample of origin, sequenced in a study of CD8 T cells in ankylosing spondylitis. MiXCR, run by TCRdb on the 5' RACE reads, gives a single entry per CDR3 protein. The data show 250,000 to 350,000 distinct CDR3 sequences, with 20% seen just once and roughly 7.4% held by the top ten. The sequencing input was blood, either unsorted or a sorted T cell fraction (not recorded which). These TCRs come from a male donor with ankylosing spondylitis or in good health (not recorded which).

J is TRBJ2-3 and V is TRBV2; TRBD1 or TRBD2 may be the D gene (5 bases each). V was shortened by 4 bases and J by 1 base, with 12 bases between the two germline ends. The CDR3 covers 15 residues. CDR1 and CDR2 (germline): SNHLY, FYNNEI. The CDR3 region is CASSVALGGTDTQYF. The CDR3 DNA reads as TGTGCCAGCAGTGTAGCGCTAGGGGGCACAGATACGCAGTATTTT.

V gene TRBV20-1 combines with J gene TRBJ2-1; 8 nucleotides align to TRBD1. Looked up from germline, CDR1 is DFQATT and CDR2 is SNEGSKA (reference sequence). The junction had 10 bases not matched to a gene; V was cut back by 3 bases and J by 0 bases. This CDR3 contains 17 residues. The CDR3 sequence: CSASGRQGRSSYNEQFF. The CDR3 DNA is TGCAGTGCTAGCGGACGACAGGGGCGAAGCTCCTACAATGAGCAGTTCTTC.

The chain is built from TRBV6-1 and TRBJ2-1; TRBD2 matches 7 bases. The V gene end was trimmed by 6 bases and the J gene end by 8 bases; junction bases not matched to a gene: 13. Per the germline V gene, CDR1 is MNHNS and CDR2 is SASEGT. The CDR3 consists of 15 residues. The CDR3 spells CASRVWGGFIDEQFF. In nucleotides, the CDR3 is TGTGCCAGCAGGGTCTGGGGGGGGTTCATAGATGAGCAGTTCTTC.

CDR3 nucleotides: TGCGCCAGCAGCCAAGGGCGGCAGGGAAGCCAAGAGACCCAGTACTTC. Translating it yields CASSQGRQGSQETQYF. This chain connects TRBV4-1 to TRBJ2-5, with D perhaps TRBD1 (5 bases). The CDR3 length is 16 residues. Germline V gene lookup returns CDR1 MGHRA and CDR2 YSYEKL. V shed 1 base and J shed 1 base, with 13 bases lying between them.

This clonotype has just a few counts. CDR3 sequence reads: CASKQTNTGELFF. The CDR3 coding sequence is TGTGCCAGCAAACAGACGAACACCGGGGAGCTGTTTTTT. The chain carries TRBV27 and TRBJ2-2; D is ambiguous. Trimming pared 7 bases from V and 0 bases from J, leaving 6 bases between. Germline V CDR1 and CDR2: MNHEY, SMNVEV (reference sequence). The CDR3 totals 13 residues.

This clonotype occurred a few times. V gene TRBV10-3 combines with J gene TRBJ2-3, with a possible D match to TRBD2 (7 bases). The germline V gene has CDR1 ENHRY and CDR2 SYGVKD. The CDR3 runs to 16 residues. V lost 2 bases to trimming and J lost 1 base, with 13 bases between them. CDR3 bases: TGTGCCATCAGTGAGCTCCGGGGGGCCGGCACAGATACGCAGTATTTT. Amino acids: CAISELRGAGTDTQYF.

The chain carries TRBV7-2 and TRBJ2-3; 7 positions agree with TRBD2. Looked up from germline, CDR1 is SGHTA and CDR2 is FQGNSA. This CDR3 comprises 17 residues. J gave up 0 bases and V 0 bases, and 6 bases lay outside the gene matches. The CDR3 coding sequence is TGTGCCAGCAGCTTAGCTCTGGGCGGGGGTAGCACAGATACGCAGTATTTT. Amino acid sequence: CASSLALGGGSTDTQYF.